This T cell receptor beta chain is from a study of blood T cell repertoires in COVID-19. Overall study context: COVID-19 samples from acute and convalescent phases originated in the United States, Italy and Spain. PBMCs, B-cell-depleted T cells, or T cells provided the cDNA or gDNA that made up the material.

Germline values: CDR1 MNHEY, CDR2 SMNVEV (reference sequence). The V end was cut by 1 base, the J end by 4 bases, with 16 bases between. This CDR3 has 16 amino acids. Under the authors' procedure: Cell counts per sample came from amplifying reference gene primers. Sequencing was performed with immunoSEQ multiplex PCR; in TCRdb, only in-frame clones are kept and a portion is missing. V and J calls and clone size are copied from that table; D and trimming were computed from the DNA. Of about 70,000 clones in the sample, about three quarters are singletons; the top ten hold more than 15%. The rearrangement joins TRBV27 to TRBJ2-5, with D possibly matching TRBD2 (6 bases). Source material: peripheral blood. This receptor was taken from an elderly man with acute or convalescent COVID-19. The CDR3 here is CASSLWSGVGTETQYF. CDR3 sequence (DNA): TGTGCCAGCAGTTTATGGTCGGGAGTGGGGACAGAGACCCAGTACTTC.